These T cell receptor beta chains were read from a single sample in a study of blood T cell repertoires in COVID-19. Sequencing was performed with immunoSEQ multiplex PCR; in TCRdb, only in-frame clones are kept and a portion is missing. The sample includes tens of thousands of clones, 85% of them seen just once. Material for sequencing was peripheral blood. All receptors come from a human donor in a cohort sampled during active COVID-19. CDR3s include the opening cysteine and the closing phenylalanine or tryptophan. Fields, in order: V gene, J gene, CDR3 protein.

>TRBV3-1/TRBV3-2|TRBJ2-3
CASSQRGYSTDTQYF
>TRBV6-5|TRBJ1-2
CASGRRSYGYTF
>TRBV2|TRBJ2-5
CASRLEEETQYF
>TRBV28|TRBJ2-6
CASGRPSGSGANVLTF
>TRBV20-1|TRBJ2-1
CSASPGTGYNEQFF
>TRBV19|TRBJ2-2
CASSVLPGLDHRGAVF
>TRBV9|TRBJ2-2
CASSINRETGELFF
>TRBV6-5|TRBJ1-3
CASTWDNISGNTIYF
>TRBV4-2|TRBJ2-2
CASSQRLAGADTGELFF
>TRBV4-1|TRBJ1-5
CASSQMEVGNDQPQHF
>TRBV7-8|TRBJ1-1
CASSLREREEAFF
>TRBV28|TRBJ2-3
CASSFLTSGEGADTQYF
>TRBV28|TRBJ1-1
CASSFWGLAGPPERGTEAFF
>TRBV27|TRBJ2-6
CASSISKNSGANVLTF
>TRBV5-1|TRBJ2-7
CASSLNAGSYEQYF
>TRBV9|TRBJ1-1
CASSAQGENTEAFF
>TRBV15|TRBJ2-7
CATQGSTSYEQYF
>TRBV5-3|TRBJ2-5
CARSLVLLARETQYF
>TRBV9|TRBJ1-2
CASSATPALGAHGYTF
>TRBV6-5|TRBJ2-1
CASSPNSLGSNEQFF
>TRBV18|TRBJ2-2
CASSPQNTGELFF
>TRBV7-9|TRBJ2-1
CASSSLAGVSSYNEQFF
>TRBV19|TRBJ1-1
CASSITPRGHTEAFF
>TRBV2|TRBJ2-7
CASSELAGYEQYF
>TRBV19|TRBJ2-1
CASSIGIAGVQFF
>TRBV19|TRBJ2-2
CASSVGLGPFYDGELFF
>TRBV6-2/TRBV6-3|TRBJ1-2
CASSPAGYGYTF
>TRBV3-1/TRBV3-2|TRBJ2-7
CASSRPGLLEYEQYF
>TRBV15|TRBJ1-2
CATSRQDSSYYGYTF
>TRBV12-5|TRBJ2-3
CASGLAGADTQYF
>TRBV7-9|TRBJ1-1
CASSPPNHRGEAFF
>TRBV29-1|TRBJ1-1
CSATGGALINTEAFF
>TRBV11-2|TRBJ1-4
CASSLDRGQGLFF
>TRBV28|TRBJ2-4
CASSLIVVRGDPKNIQYF
>TRBV5-1|TRBJ1-6
CASNLTGGNSPLHF
>TRBV5-1|TRBJ2-7
CASSLAVRGTTYEQYF
>TRBV13|TRBJ2-7
CASSSASIPTYEQYF
>TRBV28|TRBJ2-1
CASSFARLAAYNEQFF
>TRBV15|TRBJ1-1
CATRGGLNTEAFF
>TRBV7-9|TRBJ1-4
CASSSPLLRTAGIEKLFF
>TRBV6-5|TRBJ2-5
CASSYLPAEQETQYF
>TRBV5-1|TRBJ2-5
CASSPGQGDREETQYF
>TRBV28|TRBJ2-7
CASLGRGLSYEQYF
>TRBV28|TRBJ2-1
CASNLGRVMDEQFF
>TRBV10-1|TRBJ2-3
CASSGSTSGTDTQYF
>TRBV28|TRBJ1-3
CASSQGQLAGNTIYF
>TRBV3-1/TRBV3-2|TRBJ2-5
CASSQGLAGGGDQETQYF
>TRBV5-1|TRBJ2-1
CASSARRLADGYNEQFF
>TRBV7-8|TRBJ2-1
CASSLDMKGRVREQFF
>TRBV4-2|TRBJ2-1
CASSQEYQGAREQFF